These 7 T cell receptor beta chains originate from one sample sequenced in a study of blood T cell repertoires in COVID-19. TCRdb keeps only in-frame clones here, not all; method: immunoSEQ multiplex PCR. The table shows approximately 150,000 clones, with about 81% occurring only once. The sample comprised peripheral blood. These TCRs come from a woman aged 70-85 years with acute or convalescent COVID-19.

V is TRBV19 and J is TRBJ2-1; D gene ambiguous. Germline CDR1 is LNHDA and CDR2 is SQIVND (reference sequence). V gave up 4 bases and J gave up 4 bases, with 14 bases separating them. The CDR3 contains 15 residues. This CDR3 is CASSREMSEYNEQFF. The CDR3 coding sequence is TGTGCCAGTAGTAGAGAGATGTCTGAGTACAATGAGCAGTTCTTC.

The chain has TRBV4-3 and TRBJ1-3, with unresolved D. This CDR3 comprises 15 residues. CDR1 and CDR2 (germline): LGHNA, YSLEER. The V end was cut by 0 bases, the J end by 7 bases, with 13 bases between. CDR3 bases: TGCGCCAGCAGCCAAGATGGTGCGGGCAGGAACACCATATATTTT. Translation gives CASSQDGAGRNTIYF.

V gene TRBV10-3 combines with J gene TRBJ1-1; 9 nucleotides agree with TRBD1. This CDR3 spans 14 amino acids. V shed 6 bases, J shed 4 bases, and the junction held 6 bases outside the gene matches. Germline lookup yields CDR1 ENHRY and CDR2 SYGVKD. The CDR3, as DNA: TGTGCCATCAGAGTAGGGGACAGGGCCACTGAAGCTTTCTTT. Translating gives CAIRVGDRATEAFF.

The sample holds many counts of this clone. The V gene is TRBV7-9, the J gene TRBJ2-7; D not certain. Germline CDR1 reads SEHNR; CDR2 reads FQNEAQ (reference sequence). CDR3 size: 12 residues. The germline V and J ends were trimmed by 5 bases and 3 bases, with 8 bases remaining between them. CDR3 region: CASSPPRYEQYF. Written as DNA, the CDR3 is TGTGCCAGCAGCCCCCCCCGCTACGAGCAGTACTTC.

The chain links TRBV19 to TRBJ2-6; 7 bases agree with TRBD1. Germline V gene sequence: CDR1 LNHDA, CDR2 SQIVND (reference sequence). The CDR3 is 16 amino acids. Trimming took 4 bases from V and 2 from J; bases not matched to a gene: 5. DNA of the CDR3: TGTGCCAGTAGTAGGGCAGGGGGAACTGGGGCCAACGTCCTGACTTTC. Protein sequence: CASSRAGGTGANVLTF.

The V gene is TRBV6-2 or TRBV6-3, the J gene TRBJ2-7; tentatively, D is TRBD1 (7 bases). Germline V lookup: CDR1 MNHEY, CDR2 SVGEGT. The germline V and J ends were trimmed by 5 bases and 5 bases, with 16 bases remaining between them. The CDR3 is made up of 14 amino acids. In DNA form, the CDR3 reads TGTGCCAGCAGTCGCGCAGGGGGGATGGACGAGCAGTACTTC. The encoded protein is CASSRAGGMDEQYF.

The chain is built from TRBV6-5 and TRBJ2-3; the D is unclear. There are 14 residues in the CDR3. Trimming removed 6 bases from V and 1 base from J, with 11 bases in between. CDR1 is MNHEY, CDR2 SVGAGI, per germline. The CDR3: CASSFNRGTDTQYF. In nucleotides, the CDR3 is TGTGCCAGCAGCTTCAACAGAGGCACAGATACGCAGTATTTT.